The T cell receptor beta chain under discussion was sequenced for a study of blood T cell repertoires in COVID-19. Looking at the study overall: Material from acute and convalescent COVID-19 was sourced from the United States, Italy and Spain. T cells, B-cell-depleted T cells, or PBMCs supplied cDNA or gDNA.

In the authors' workflow: Reference gene primers were amplified, and this amplification served to estimate nucleated cell counts. Data came from immunoSEQ multiplex PCR; TCRdb stores just in-frame clones and leaves some out. V and J calls and clone size are copied from that table; D and trimming were computed from the DNA. The repertoire holds about 76,000 clones, with 90% as singletons. The V end lost 6 bases, the J end lost 0 bases, and 11 bases lay between the germline ends. The CDR3 totals 14 residues. Germline CDR1 and CDR2: MDHEN and SYDVKM. This clonotype was obtained from a human donor in a cohort sampled during active COVID-19. Material: peripheral blood. This sequence joins TRBV28 and TRBJ1-1; no reliable D call. CDR3 in amino acids: CASSGNAMNTEAFF. CDR3 DNA: TGTGCCAGCAGCGGGAATGCGATGAACACTGAAGCTTTCTTT.